The present T cell receptor beta chain was sequenced within a study of radiation and T cells in renal cell carcinoma. On the study more broadly: Nephrectomy followed 15 Gy stereotactic body radiation by 4 weeks.

The time point was: blood 2 weeks post-SBRT. As for treatment: 15 Gy SBRT to primary tumor, nephrectomy 4 weeks later. Serial blood draws occurred at baseline and 2 and 4 weeks post-SBRT. The tumor was a clear cell renal cell carcinoma. Study results and limitations: Pretreatment tumor biopsies were lacking, so baseline clonotypes are unknown.

Worth noting for this clone: Its specificity is unknown.

Some clones are missing from TCRdb's copy, which holds only in-frame ones; the method was immunoSEQ multiplex PCR. The repertoire holds 70,000 or so clones, more than 75% seen once, with approximately 5% in the top ten. The ends were cut back, 3 bases at V and 6 bases at J, with 9 bases in the middle. CDR1 and CDR2 (germline): MNHEY, SMNVEV (reference sequence). The length of the CDR3 is 13 residues. The TCR comes from a man aged 55 to 70 with renal cell carcinoma. The sample here was blood, taken from a patient whose treatment included radiotherapy and nephrectomy. This rearrangement joins TRBV27 to TRBJ2-1; no reliable D call. The CDR3: CASSFSLLNEQFF. The DNA of the CDR3 is TGTGCCAGCAGTTTCTCATTACTCAATGAGCAGTTCTTC.